The 18 T cell receptor beta chains presented below share a single source sample, sequenced in a study of blood T cell repertoires in COVID-19. The repertoire was sequenced with immunoSEQ multiplex PCR; TCRdb's copy has only in-frame clones and lacks some. The sample lists over 150,000 clones, approximately 90% occurring once. The source material was peripheral blood. These receptors were taken from a man aged 45-65 years who had recovered from COVID-19.

The chain combines TRBV19 with TRBJ1-1, with TRBD1 as a possible D gene (5 bases). This CDR3 is built from 14 residues. V was shortened by 1 base and J by 5 bases, with 11 bases between the two germline ends. Germline CDR1 LNHDA, CDR2 SQIVND (reference sequence). The CDR3 DNA reads as TGTGCCAGTAGTATAGGGGGGGTTCTAACTGAAGCTTTCTTT. Its translation: CASSIGGVLTEAFF.

The J gene is TRBJ2-2, the V gene TRBV29-1, with a weak D call TRBD1 (5 bases). Deletions cut 6 bases from V and 6 bases from J, with 11 bases between. The CDR3 totals 12 residues. Germline-derived CDR1 and CDR2 are SQVTM and ANQGSEA. CDR3 sequence (DNA): TGCAGCGTAGGACACCTCGCCGGGGAGCTGTTTTTT. Translating gives CSVGHLAGELFF.

The chain links TRBV5-6 to TRBJ1-4, with D hard to call. CDR3 length: 14 amino acids. V lost 1 base, J lost 5 bases, and 9 bases lay in between. The germline CDR1 and CDR2 sequences are SGHDT and YYEEEE. CDR3 in DNA: TGTGCCAGCAGCTTGTCCAGCGTGAATGAAAAACTGTTTTTT. Its translation is CASSLSSVNEKLFF. Full variable domain (outside the CDR3, taken from reference TRBV5-6 and TRBJ1-4): DAGVTQSPTHLIKTRGQQVTLRCSPKSGHDTVSWYQQALGQGPQFIFQYYEEEERQRGNFPDRFSGHQFPNYSSELNVNALLLGDSALYLCASSLSSVNEKLFFGSGTQLSVL.

The genes are TRBV19 and TRBJ1-5; 7 bases fit TRBD1. J was trimmed by 5 bases and V by 5 bases; bases with no gene match: 15. The germline CDR1 and CDR2 sequences are LNHDA and SQIVND (reference sequence). The CDR3 runs 17 residues. This CDR3 reads CASSEPGLRDSDQPQHF. The CDR3 DNA is TGTGCCAGTAGTGAACCCGGCCTCCGGGACAGCGATCAGCCCCAGCATTTT.

The chain carries TRBV9 and TRBJ1-5, with D uncertain. The CDR3 runs to 13 residues. Trimming left V 4 bases short and J 5 bases short, with 10 bases between. The germline V gene encodes CDR1 SGDLS and CDR2 YYNGEE. The CDR3 reads CASSKGGYQPQHF. In nucleotides, the CDR3 is TGTGCCAGCAGCAAAGGAGGTTATCAGCCCCAGCATTTT.

The rearrangement joins TRBV3-1 (or the pseudogene TRBV3-2) to TRBJ1-2, with 9 bases that match TRBD1. V lost 2 bases to trimming and J lost 6 bases; unmatched junction nucleotides: 13. Germline CDR1 and CDR2: LGHDT and YNNKEL (reference sequence). The CDR3 has 17 residues. The CDR3 is CASSQQPGTGNRDGYTF. The CDR3 nucleotides read TGTGCCAGCAGCCAACAGCCCGGGACAGGGAATCGGGATGGCTACACCTTC.

The chain has TRBV11-2 and TRBJ1-1; 9 bases map to TRBD1. The CDR3 totals 13 residues. The junction had 2 bases not matched to a gene; V was cut back by 5 bases and J by 4 bases. Germline-derived CDR1 and CDR2 are SGHAT and FQNNGV. CDR3 in amino acids: CASSATGGTEAFF. CDR3 DNA: TGTGCCAGCAGCGCGACAGGGGGCACTGAAGCTTTCTTT.

This chain links TRBV7-2 with TRBJ2-3; 9 bases line up with TRBD1. The V gene end was trimmed by 1 base and the J gene end by 11 bases; junction bases not matched to a gene: 10. Germline loops: CDR1 SGHTA, CDR2 FQGNSA. The CDR3 runs 15 residues. In DNA form, the CDR3 reads TGTGCCAGCAGCTTAGGAGGGACAGGGTCAGTGGAGCAGTATTTT. Its protein product is CASSLGGTGSVEQYF.

This sequence joins TRBV7-9 and TRBJ2-3; D perhaps matches TRBD2 (6 bases). The V and J ends lost 2 bases and 3 bases respectively, with 18 bases between them. The CDR3 runs to 17 residues. CDR1 is SEHNR and CDR2 is FQNEAQ in the germline V gene (reference sequence). CDR3 in amino acids: CASSLPSSGPGTDTQYF. The CDR3 DNA reads TGTGCCAGCAGCTTACCCTCAAGCGGGCCTGGGACAGATACGCAGTATTTT.

The chain employs TRBV29-1 and TRBJ2-3, with D possibly matching TRBD1 (8 bases). The CDR3 runs 14 residues. The V gene lost 6 bases and the J gene lost 7 bases, with 20 bases spanning the gap. The germline CDR1 and CDR2 sequences are SQVTM and ANQGSEA. CDR3 sequence (DNA): TGCAGCGTCGTTACAGGGGGGGGAGGAAATACGCAGTATTTT. Protein sequence: CSVVTGGGGNTQYF.

CDR3 amino acids: CASSFRTGNEKLFF. The CDR3, as DNA: TGTGCCAGCAGCTTTAGGACAGGAAATGAAAAACTGTTTTTT. The genes are TRBV7-2 and TRBJ1-4; TRBD1 aligns across 7 bases. This CDR3 contains 14 residues. Germline V gene sequence: CDR1 SGHTA, CDR2 FQGNSA. Trimming took 3 bases from V and 5 from J; bases not matched to a gene: 3.

This chain uses TRBV7-8 with TRBJ1-2, with D hard to call. CDR1 SGHVS and CDR2 FQNEAQ come from the germline V gene. There are 14 residues in the CDR3. Trimming pared 1 base from V and 2 bases from J, leaving 8 bases between. DNA for the CDR3: TGTGCCAGCAGCTTAGGGGCAGCCAACTATGGCTACACCTTC. This codes for CASSLGAANYGYTF.

The CDR3 sequence is CASSLDRVVSQPQHF. The CDR3 region has the DNA TGTGCCAGCTCCCTGGACAGGGTGGTGAGTCAGCCCCAGCATTTT. This sequence joins TRBV7-2 and TRBJ1-5, with TRBD1 matching 8 bases. CDR3 length: 15 residues. Germline lookup yields CDR1 SGHTA and CDR2 FQGNSA. J was trimmed by 6 bases and V by 8 bases; bases with no gene match: 12.

The V gene is TRBV7-2, the J gene TRBJ2-1; 12 bases fit TRBD2. Trimming removed 6 bases from V and 6 bases from J; junction bases left unmatched: 12. Germline V lookup: CDR1 SGHTA, CDR2 FQGNSA. The CDR3 is 17 amino acids. The chain's CDR3 is CASRPPGLAGDPNEQFF. The CDR3 coding sequence is TGTGCCAGCAGGCCGCCGGGACTAGCGGGCGACCCCAATGAGCAGTTCTTC.

The gene calls are TRBV25-1 and TRBJ2-5; 7 bases line up with TRBD2. The CDR3 loop spans 16 amino acids. From germline, CDR1 is MGHDK and CDR2 SYGVNS. J was trimmed by 5 bases and V by 0 bases; bases with no gene match: 9. CDR3 sequence: CASSEYRAWEGETQYF. CDR3 DNA: TGTGCCAGCAGTGAATATCGAGCCTGGGAGGGCGAGACCCAGTACTTC.

The chain joins TRBV4-3 to TRBJ1-1, with D unclear. The CDR3 has 16 residues. Germline CDR1 LGHNA, CDR2 YSLEER. V lost 0 bases to trimming and J lost 1 base, with 12 bases between them. Written as DNA, the CDR3 is TGCGCCAGCAGCCAAGATCATGTGGCAGGGAACACTGAAGCTTTCTTT. This codes for CASSQDHVAGNTEAFF.

The chain combines TRBV5-1 with TRBJ1-1; possible D gene TRBD1, 6 bases. Trimming pared 4 bases from V and 4 bases from J, leaving 20 bases between. CDR3 size: 16 residues. The germline CDR1 and CDR2 sequences are SGHRS and YFSETQ. This CDR3 is CASSGGDTTGGTEAFF. The CDR3 region has the DNA TGCGCCAGCAGCGGTGGGGACACCACGGGAGGCACTGAAGCTTTCTTT.

This rearrangement joins TRBV29-1 to TRBJ1-2; weak D call: TRBD1 (5 bases). CDR3 length: 13 residues. V was clipped by 6 bases and J by 1 base, with 12 bases between them. Germline assignment: CDR1 SQVTM and CDR2 ANQGSEA. As DNA, the CDR3 is TGCAGCGTGACGGGGGAGGGTAACTATGGCTACACCTTC. Protein: CSVTGEGNYGYTF.